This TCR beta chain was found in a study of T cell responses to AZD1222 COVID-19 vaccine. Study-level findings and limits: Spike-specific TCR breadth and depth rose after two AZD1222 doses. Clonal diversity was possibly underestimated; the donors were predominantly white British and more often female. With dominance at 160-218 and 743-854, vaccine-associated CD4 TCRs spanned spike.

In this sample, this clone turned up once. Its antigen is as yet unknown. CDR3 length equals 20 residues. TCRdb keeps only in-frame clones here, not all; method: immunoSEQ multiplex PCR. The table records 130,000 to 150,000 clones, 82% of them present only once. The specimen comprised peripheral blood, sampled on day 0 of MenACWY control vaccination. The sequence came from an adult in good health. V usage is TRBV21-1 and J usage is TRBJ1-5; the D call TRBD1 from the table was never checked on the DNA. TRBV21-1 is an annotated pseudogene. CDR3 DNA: TGTGCCAGCAGCGCTATGGAATCCGGGACAGGAGGATATAGCAATCAGCCCCAGCATTTT. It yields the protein CASSAMESGTGGYSNQPQHF.